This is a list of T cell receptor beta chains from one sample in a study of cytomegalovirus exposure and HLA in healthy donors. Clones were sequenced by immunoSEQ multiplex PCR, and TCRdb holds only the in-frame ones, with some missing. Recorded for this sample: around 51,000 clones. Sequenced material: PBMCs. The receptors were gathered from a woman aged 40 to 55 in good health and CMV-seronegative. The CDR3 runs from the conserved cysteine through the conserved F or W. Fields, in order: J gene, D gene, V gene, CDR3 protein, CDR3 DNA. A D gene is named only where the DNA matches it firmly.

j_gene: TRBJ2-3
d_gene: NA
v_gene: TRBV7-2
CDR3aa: CASSLGRVGTQYF
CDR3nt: TGTGCCAGCAGCTTAGGCCGGGTGGGTACGCAGTATTTT

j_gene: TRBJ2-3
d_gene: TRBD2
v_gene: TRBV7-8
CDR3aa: CASSPTSGVSTDTQYF
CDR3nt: TGTGCCAGCAGCCCGACTAGCGGGGTTAGCACAGATACGCAGTATTTT

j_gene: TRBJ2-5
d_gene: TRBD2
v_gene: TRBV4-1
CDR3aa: CASSPSGEGETQYF
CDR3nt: TGCGCCAGCAGCCCATCGGGGGAGGGGGAGACCCAGTACTTC

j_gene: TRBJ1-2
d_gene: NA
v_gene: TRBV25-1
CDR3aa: CASSEHTGPNYGYTF
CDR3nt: TGTGCCAGCAGTGAACACACAGGTCCTAACTATGGCTACACCTTC

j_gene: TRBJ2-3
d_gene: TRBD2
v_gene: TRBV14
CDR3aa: CASSQARLAAITDTQYF
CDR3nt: TGTGCCAGCAGCCAAGCGCGGCTAGCGGCCATTACAGATACGCAGTATTTT

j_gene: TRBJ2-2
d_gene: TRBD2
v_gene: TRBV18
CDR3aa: CASSATSGGPTGELFF
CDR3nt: TGTGCCAGCTCAGCGACTAGCGGGGGACCGACCGGGGAGCTGTTTTTT

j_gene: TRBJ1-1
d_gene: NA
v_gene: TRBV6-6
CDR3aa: CASTQTGPHTEAFF
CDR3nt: TGTGCCAGCACCCAAACAGGGCCGCACACTGAAGCTTTCTTT

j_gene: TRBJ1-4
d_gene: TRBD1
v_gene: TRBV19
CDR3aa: CASSIFEGQGYEKLFF
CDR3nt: TGTGCCAGTAGTATCTTCGAGGGACAGGGGTATGAAAAACTGTTTTTT

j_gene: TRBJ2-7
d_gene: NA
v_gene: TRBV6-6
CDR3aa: CASSYAIGEGYEQYF
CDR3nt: TGTGCCAGCAGTTACGCGATCGGAGAGGGCTACGAGCAGTACTTC

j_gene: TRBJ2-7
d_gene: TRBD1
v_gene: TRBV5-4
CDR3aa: CASSFGQGKNHEQYF
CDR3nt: TGTGCCAGCAGCTTCGGACAGGGAAAAAATCACGAGCAGTACTTC

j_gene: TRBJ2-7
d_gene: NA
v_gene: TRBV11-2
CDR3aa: CASSSTRYEQYF
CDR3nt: TGTGCCAGCAGCTCCACACGCTACGAGCAGTACTTC

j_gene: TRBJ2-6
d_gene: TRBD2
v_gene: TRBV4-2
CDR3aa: CASTGLAGAGANVLTF
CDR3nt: TGTGCCAGCACCGGATTAGCGGGAGCAGGGGCCAACGTCCTGACTTTC

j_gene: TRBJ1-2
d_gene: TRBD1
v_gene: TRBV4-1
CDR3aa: CASSHRDSSAYGYTF
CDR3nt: TGCGCCAGCAGCCATCGGGACAGTTCCGCCTATGGCTACACCTTC

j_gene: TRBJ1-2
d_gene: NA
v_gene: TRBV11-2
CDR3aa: CASSRTAEGYTF
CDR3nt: TGTGCCAGCAGCCGGACAGCTGAGGGCTACACCTTC

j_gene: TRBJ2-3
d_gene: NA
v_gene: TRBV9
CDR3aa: CASSSNSLGGTDTQYF
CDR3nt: TGTGCCAGCAGCTCAAACTCACTAGGAGGTACAGATACGCAGTATTTT

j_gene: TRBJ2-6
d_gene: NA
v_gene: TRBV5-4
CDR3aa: CATNTRGGNSGANVLTF
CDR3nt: TGTGCCACCAATACTAGGGGGGGGAACTCTGGGGCCAACGTCCTGACTTTC

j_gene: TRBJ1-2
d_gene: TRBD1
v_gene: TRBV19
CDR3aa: CASSTRGPGQGPDGYTF
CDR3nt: TGTGCCAGTAGTACTAGGGGTCCGGGACAGGGACCTGACGGCTACACCTTC

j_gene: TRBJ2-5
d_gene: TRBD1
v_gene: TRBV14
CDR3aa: CASYTGGQETQYF
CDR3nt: TGTGCCAGCTATACAGGGGGACAAGAGACCCAGTACTTC

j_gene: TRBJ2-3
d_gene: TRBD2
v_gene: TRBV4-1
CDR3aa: CASSPSGGARPLDTQYF
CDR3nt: TGCGCCAGCAGCCCTAGCGGGGGGGCTAGACCCCTGGATACGCAGTATTTT

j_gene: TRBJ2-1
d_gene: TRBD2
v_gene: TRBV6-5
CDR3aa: CASSTSGSDNEQFF
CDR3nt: TGTGCCAGCTCCACTAGCGGCAGCGACAATGAGCAGTTCTTC

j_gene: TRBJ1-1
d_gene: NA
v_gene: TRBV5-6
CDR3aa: CASSSPGGGAFF
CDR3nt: TGTGCCAGCAGCTCCCCGGGCGGAGGAGCTTTCTTT

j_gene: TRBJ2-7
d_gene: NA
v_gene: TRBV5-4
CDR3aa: CASSSDSGGYEQYF
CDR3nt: TGTGCCAGCAGCTCCGACTCCGGGGGCTACGAGCAGTACTTC

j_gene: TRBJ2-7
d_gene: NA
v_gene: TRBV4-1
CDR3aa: CASSQISGDSYEQYF
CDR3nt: TGCGCCAGCAGCCAAATTTCGGGAGACTCCTACGAGCAGTACTTC

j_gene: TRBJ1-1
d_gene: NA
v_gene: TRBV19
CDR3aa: CASSTTGSGATEAFF
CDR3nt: TGTGCCAGTAGTACCACAGGGTCTGGGGCTACTGAAGCTTTCTTT

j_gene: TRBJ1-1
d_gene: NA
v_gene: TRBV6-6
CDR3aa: CASSILATEAFF
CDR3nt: TGTGCCAGCAGTATTCTGGCCACTGAAGCTTTCTTT

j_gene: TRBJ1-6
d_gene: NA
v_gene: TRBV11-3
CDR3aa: CASSYRVNSPLHF
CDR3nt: TGTGCCAGCAGCTACAGGGTTAACTCACCCCTCCACTTT

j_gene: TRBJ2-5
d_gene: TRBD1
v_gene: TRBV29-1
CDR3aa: CSADGGTGGSGTQYF
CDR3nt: TGCAGCGCCGACGGGGGGACAGGGGGCTCGGGGACCCAGTACTTC

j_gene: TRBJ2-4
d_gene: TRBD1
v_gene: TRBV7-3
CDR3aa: CASSSPEQGGKNIQYF
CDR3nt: TGTGCCAGCAGCTCCCCGGAACAGGGGGGAAAAAACATTCAGTACTTC